This TCR beta chain originates from a study of blood T cells in healthy people across ages. This clonotype was seen a few times. The V gene's germline CDR1 is GTSNPN and CDR2 SVGIG (reference sequence). Between the trimmed V and J ends, which lost 3 bases and 7 bases, there was a span of 12 bases. CDR3 length equals 12 residues. Primers used in a second PCR of roughly 7 to 12 cycles were a sample-barcoded 5' primer and a J-beta primer mix. Every cDNA molecule bore a tag from a template-switch adaptor containing 12 random nucleotides. TCRdb ran MiXCR on the 5' RACE reads and lists one entry per CDR3 protein. The sample has hundreds of thousands of distinct CDR3 sequences, 20% to 30% seen once. The same data also went into a second study, on T cells of mothers and their children.

Material: blood. The source of this sequence is a boy younger than 18 in good health. The J gene is TRBJ1-1, the V gene TRBV30; D call uncertain. The CDR3 spells CAWSPRSFEAFF. DNA for the CDR3: TGTGCCTGGAGCCCCCGATCCTTTGAAGCTTTCTTT.